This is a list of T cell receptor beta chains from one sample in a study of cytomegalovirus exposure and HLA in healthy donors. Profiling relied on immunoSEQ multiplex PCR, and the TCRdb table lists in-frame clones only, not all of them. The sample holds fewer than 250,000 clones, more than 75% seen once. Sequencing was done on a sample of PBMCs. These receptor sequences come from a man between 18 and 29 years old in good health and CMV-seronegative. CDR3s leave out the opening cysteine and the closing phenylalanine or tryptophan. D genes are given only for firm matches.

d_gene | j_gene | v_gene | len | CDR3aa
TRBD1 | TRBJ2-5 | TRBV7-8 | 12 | ASSLDRGLGTQY
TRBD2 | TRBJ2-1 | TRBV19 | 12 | ASSISGSYNEQF
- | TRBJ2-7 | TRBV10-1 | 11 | ASSTEGWGEQY
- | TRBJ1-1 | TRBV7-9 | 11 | ASSLGEGRLAF
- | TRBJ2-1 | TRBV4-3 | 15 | ASSQVVRGSSYNEQF
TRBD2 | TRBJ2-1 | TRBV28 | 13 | ASSDTSGAYNEQF
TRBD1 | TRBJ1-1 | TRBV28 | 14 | ASSLRGLGVWTEAF
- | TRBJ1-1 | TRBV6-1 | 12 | ASRSADRNTEAF
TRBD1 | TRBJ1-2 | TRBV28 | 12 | ALGQGGSNYGYT
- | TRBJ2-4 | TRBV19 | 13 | ASTPDRGAKNIQY
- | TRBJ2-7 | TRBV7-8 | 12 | ASSLEWASYEQY
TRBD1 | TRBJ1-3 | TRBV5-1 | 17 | ASSSTRQGATLSGNTIY
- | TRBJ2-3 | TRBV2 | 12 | ASRGRILTDTQY
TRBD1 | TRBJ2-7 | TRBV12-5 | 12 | ARPHNDRVYEQY
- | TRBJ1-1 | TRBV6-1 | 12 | ASSRSIGGTEAF
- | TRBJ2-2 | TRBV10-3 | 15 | AISSHSGGAHTGELF
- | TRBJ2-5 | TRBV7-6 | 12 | ASSPYRGQETQY
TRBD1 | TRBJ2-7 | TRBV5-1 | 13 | ASSLGGGAPHEQY
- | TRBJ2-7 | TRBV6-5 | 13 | ASSYSLAGAYEQY
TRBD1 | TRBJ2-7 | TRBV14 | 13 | ASSHTGQELYEQY
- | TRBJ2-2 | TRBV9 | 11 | ASSVADTGELF
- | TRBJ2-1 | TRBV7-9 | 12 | ASSLSGIYNEQF
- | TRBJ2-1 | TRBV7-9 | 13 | ASSLPRDNYNEQF
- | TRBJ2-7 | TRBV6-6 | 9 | ASSYDSEQY
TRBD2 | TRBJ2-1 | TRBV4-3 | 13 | ASSQLTGGYNEQF
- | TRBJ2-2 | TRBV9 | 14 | ASSVGSSNSAGELF
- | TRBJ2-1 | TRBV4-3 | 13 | ASSQDLSTNNEQF
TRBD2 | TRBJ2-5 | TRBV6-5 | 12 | ASSYRRGGRDQY
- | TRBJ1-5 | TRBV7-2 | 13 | ASSLSWGESQPQH
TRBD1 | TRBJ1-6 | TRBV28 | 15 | ASSLGKGAIDNSPLH
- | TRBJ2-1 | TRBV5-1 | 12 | ASSLGPQGNEQF
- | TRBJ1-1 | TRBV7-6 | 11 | ASSFRAGTEAF
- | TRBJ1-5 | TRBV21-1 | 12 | ASSEDRVHQPQH
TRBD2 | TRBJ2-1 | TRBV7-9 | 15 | ASSLPEGLAGTNEQF
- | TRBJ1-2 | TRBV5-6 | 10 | ASSFGQAGYT
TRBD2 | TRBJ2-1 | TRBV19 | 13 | ASSGAGGPYNEQF
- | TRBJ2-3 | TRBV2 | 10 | ASGRGTDTQY
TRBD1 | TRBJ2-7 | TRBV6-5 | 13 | ASSGGDRGFYEQY
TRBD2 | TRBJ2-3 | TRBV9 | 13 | ASSPPTSSLDTQY
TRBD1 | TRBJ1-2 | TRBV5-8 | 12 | ASSIPDRDYGYT
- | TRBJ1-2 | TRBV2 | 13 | ASSEGWGGFYGYT
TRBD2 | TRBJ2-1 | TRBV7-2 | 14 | ASSLIGRADGNEQF
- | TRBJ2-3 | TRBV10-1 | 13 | ASSETGIGTDTQY
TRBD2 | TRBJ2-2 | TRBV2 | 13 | ASSGGSGTPGELF
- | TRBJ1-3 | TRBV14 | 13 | ASSQSRGSGNTIY
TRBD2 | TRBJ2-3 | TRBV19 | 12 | ASSRLAGTDTQY
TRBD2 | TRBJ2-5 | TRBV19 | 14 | ASSWGTSGSGETQY